This TCR beta chain originates from a study of T cell responses to AZD1222 COVID-19 vaccine listed by TCRdb under 2021. For the wider study: AZD1222 recipients with second doses at about 4 weeks or about 12 weeks were pooled, because spike-specific TCR depth and breadth did not differ between schedules. Trial participants were enrolled by age into 18-55, 56-69 and 70-plus year subgroups, with around 140, 26 and 57 TCR-sequenced participants respectively. TCR sequencing covered fewer than 250 trial participants: about 210 given two doses of AZD1222 and 26 given two doses of MenACWY control vaccine.

Its CDR3 holds 19 amino acids, cysteine through phenylalanine. Only the CDR3 DNA is retained, 57 bases long and in frame from the first base. Germline trimming amounts to 0 bases on V and 3 bases on J, with 9 as the count of junction bases outside the gene matches. CDR1 SNHLY and CDR2 FYNNEI were looked up in the germline V gene. Here is what the overall study found, with its caveats: In the small 56-69-year group, the increase in depth fell short of significance, most likely because of low power. Reportedly, close to half of the unique spike-specific TCRs recognized epitopes lying outside the regions that are mutated in the B.1.351 and B.1.1.7 variants. Only five to seven AZD1222 recipients were SARS-CoV-2 seropositive at baseline, limiting conclusions about previously exposed vaccinees. Because no samples from the day 14 peak response were available, repertoires could be characterized only after the peak T cell response. After two AZD1222 doses, spike-specific TCR breadth and depth were significantly higher than at day 0 and than in MenACWY recipients. Participants were mostly white British, with more females than males. The authors suggested clonal diversity may have been underestimated. CD4 TCRs associated with the vaccine covered the entire spike protein, and the dominant responses were in regions 160-218 and 743-854.

The CDR3 regions of human TCRbeta chains were analyzed by immunosequencing. The original methods were these. TCRs in the repertoires were matched against a reference library of SARS-CoV-2-specific TCRs that had been generated with the MIRA antigen-specificity platform. Breadth was defined as the fraction of unique TCRs that were SARS-CoV-2-associated. Depth was defined as the fraction of total T cells that were SARS-CoV-2-associated. Using the MIRA data, each spike-specific TCR was mapped to the spike region that the TCR reacts to and placed in a CD4 or CD8 class. Log10-transformed breadth and depth values were compared by one-way ANOVA with Sidak's multiple comparisons tests. In its TCRdb copy, this immuneACCESS table keeps in-frame sequences only and misses some clones. Where compared with another copy, unresolved V genes explain less than half of these, and the others have no known cause. V and J calls and clone size are those listed in that table; D and trimming were worked out from the DNA. Recorded for this sample are fewer than 200,000 clones; roughly nine tenths of them occurred a single time. Together, the top ten hold 1.6% of the sample.

As to this clone: Its antigen has not been determined. Qualities for individual bases were not recorded, and no much larger clone is one base off.

This specimen's time point label, per the study, means: baseline before first vaccination. Vaccinee samples were obtained from the UK trials COV001 and COV002, which included a single-blind randomized controlled phase 2/3 trial of AZD1222 (ChAdOx1 nCoV-19) in healthy adults. For TCRbeta chain sequencing, PBMC samples were collected from trial participants at day 0 and at day 28 after the second dose. The chain is assembled from TRBV2 and TRBJ2-2; 11 bases in between match TRBD2. The TCR originated in an adult in good health. This specimen was peripheral blood, taken on day 0 of AZD1222 vaccination. The CDR3 protein is CASSEAAPGLAGYTGELFF. The DNA is TGTGCCAGCAGTGAAGCCGCACCAGGACTAGCGGGTTACACCGGGGAGCTGTTTTTT.